The 12 T cell receptor beta chains in this list originate from one sample, sequenced in a study of blood T cell repertoires in COVID-19. Sequencing used immunoSEQ multiplex PCR; TCRdb keeps in-frame clones, though not all of them. The table lists 150,000 to 200,000 clones, around 90% of them singletons. Specimen: peripheral blood. The source of these receptors is a man aged 50-60 years with acute or convalescent COVID-19.

The V and J genes are TRBV5-1 and TRBJ2-5; D is unclear. CDR1 and CDR2 (germline): SGHRS, YFSETQ. The germline V and J ends were trimmed by 4 bases and 2 bases, with 9 bases remaining between them. The CDR3 extends over 13 amino acids. The CDR3 loop is CASSAQVQETQYF. The CDR3 nucleotides are TGCGCCAGCAGCGCCCAGGTTCAAGAGACCCAGTACTTC.

V and J are TRBV6-5 and TRBJ1-3; possibly TRBD1 for D (5 bases). Germline V gives CDR1 MNHEY, CDR2 SVGAGI. This CDR3 contains 14 residues. V lost 7 bases and J lost 0, with 10 bases in between. The CDR3 region is CASTSRGSGNTIYF. In DNA, the CDR3 is TGTGCCAGCACCTCTAGGGGCTCTGGAAACACCATATATTTT.

This rearrangement joins TRBV6-5 to TRBJ1-5; possible D gene TRBD1, 6 bases. This CDR3 has 14 residues. CDR1 and CDR2 from the germline V gene are MNHEY and SVGAGI. V dropped 6 bases and J dropped 4 bases, with 13 bases sitting between them. CDR3 DNA: TGTGCCAGCAGGACACAGGGTTTGAATCAGCCCCAGCATTTT. It is translated as CASRTQGLNQPQHF.

The rearrangement links TRBV7-9 to TRBJ2-1; 7 bases align to TRBD2. This CDR3 region has 16 residues. Trimming cost V 5 bases and J 1 base; bases outside gene matches: 8. CDR1 is SEHNR, CDR2 FQNEAQ, per germline (reference sequence). The CDR3 spells CASSHPREISYNEQFF. CDR3 nucleotides: TGTGCCAGCAGCCACCCGCGGGAGATTTCCTACAATGAGCAGTTCTTC. The entire variable domain, with the rest obtained from reference TRBV7-9 and TRBJ2-1, is as follows: DTGVSQNPRHKITKRGQNVTFRCDPISEHNRLYWYRQTLGQGPEFLTYFQNEAQLEKSRLLSDRFSAERPKGSFSTLEIQRTEQGDSAMYLCASSHPREISYNEQFFGPGTRLTVL.

The chain joins TRBV6-5 to TRBJ1-1, with D uncertain. This CDR3 is 14 amino acids long. Germline CDR1 MNHEY, CDR2 SVGAGI. Trimming left V 6 bases short and J 1 base short, with 12 bases between. The CDR3 region has the DNA TGTGCCAGCAGGGTCTATTCCGCGAACACTGAAGCTTTCTTT. Its translation: CASRVYSANTEAFF.

The rearrangement joins TRBV2 to TRBJ2-2; the match to TRBD1 covers 10 bases. CDR3 size: 16 residues. The V gene's germline CDR1 is SNHLY and CDR2 FYNNEI. V was pared by 7 bases and J by 4 bases, with 9 bases of the junction left unmatched. The CDR3 reads CASKSRDRGGTGELFF. The CDR3 DNA reads as TGTGCCAGCAAGTCCCGGGACAGGGGCGGCACCGGGGAGCTGTTTTTT.

This rearrangement joins TRBV5-4 to TRBJ1-1; the D gene is possibly TRBD1 (6 bases). V lost 1 base to trimming and J lost 8 bases, with 9 bases between them. CDR1 and CDR2 (germline): SGHNT, YYREEE (reference sequence). There are 12 residues in the CDR3. For the CDR3, the DNA is TGTGCCAGCAGCTTGAGAGGGGGAGAAGCTTTCTTT. The encoded protein is CASSLRGGEAFF.

The J gene is TRBJ1-6, the V gene TRBV10-3; D gene ambiguous. The V gene lost 0 bases and the J gene lost 7 bases, with 10 bases spanning the gap. Looked up from germline, CDR1 is ENHRY and CDR2 is SYGVKD. The CDR3 extends over 15 amino acids. CDR3 nucleotide sequence: TGTGCCATCAGTGAGTCTCCAACAGCCAATTCACCCCTCCACTTT. This gives the protein CAISESPTANSPLHF.

This chain uses TRBV5-1 with TRBJ2-2; no clear D gene. Germline-derived CDR1 and CDR2 are SGHRS and YFSETQ. The V and J ends lost 2 bases and 2 bases respectively, with 7 bases between them. This CDR3 has 14 amino acids. The CDR3 reads CASSLVTNTGELFF. The CDR3 DNA reads as TGCGCCAGCAGCTTAGTCACAAACACCGGGGAGCTGTTTTTT.

The chain uses TRBV27 and TRBJ2-4, with 10 bases that match TRBD2. The CDR3 length is 15 residues. V was clipped by 7 bases and J by 3 bases; unmatched bases: 6. Germline CDR1 and CDR2: MNHEY and SMNVEV (reference sequence). CDR3 DNA: TGTGCCAGCACAACTAGCGGGATGAACAAAAACATTCAGTACTTC. Its translation: CASTTSGMNKNIQYF.

Written as DNA, the CDR3 is TGTGCCAGCAGCCGCGGCCCCACAGATACGCAGTATTTT. Its translation is CASSRGPTDTQYF. V is TRBV11-2 and J is TRBJ2-3, with D hard to call. CDR3 length: 13 residues. The germline V and J ends were trimmed by 5 bases and 2 bases, with 8 bases remaining between them. In germline, CDR1 is SGHAT, CDR2 FQNNGV. The full variable domain, rest sourced from reference TRBV11-2 and TRBJ2-3, is EAGVAQSPRYKIIEKRQSVAFWCNPISGHATLYWYQQILGQGPKLLIQFQNNGVVDDSQLPKDRFSAERLKGVDSTLKIQPAKLEDSAVYLCASSRGPTDTQYFGPGTRLTVL.

This chain joins TRBV6-2 or TRBV6-3 and TRBJ2-2; D uncertain. V was clipped by 2 bases and J by 5 bases, with 6 bases between them. Germline CDR1 MNHEY, CDR2 SVGEGT. The CDR3 consists of 13 residues. CDR3: CASSYMATGELFF. The CDR3 region has the DNA TGTGCCAGCAGTTACATGGCTACCGGGGAGCTGTTTTTT.